What follows are 23 T cell receptor beta chains derived from one specimen sequenced in a study of T-cell memory formation after mild COVID-19. MiXCR, run by TCRdb on the 5' RACE reads, gives a single entry per CDR3 protein. The table lists around 320,000 distinct CDR3 sequences, approximately 14% of them singletons. The specimen sequenced was PBMCs or a T cell subset sorted from them (not recorded which). These receptors were collected from a man between 18 and 35 years old who had mild COVID-19 (a few samples of this study predate the infection). Cell type and time point are not known.

This chain links TRBV5-1 with TRBJ2-7; D remains unclear. CDR3 length equals 12 residues. Germline values: CDR1 SGHRS, CDR2 YFSETQ. The CDR3 bases are TGCGCCAGAAGCTTGTCCTCTTCCGAGCAGTACGTC. Residues: CARSLSSSEQYV.

The chain employs TRBV9 and TRBJ2-2; 10 positions agree with TRBD1. The CDR3 contains 17 residues. V lost 3 bases, J lost 0 bases, and 5 bases stayed unmatched. Germline V gene sequence: CDR1 SGDLS, CDR2 YYNGEE. DNA for the CDR3: TGTGCCAGCAGCGCCAGAGGACAGGGGGCGAACACCGGGGAGCTGTTTTTT. Encoded protein: CASSARGQGANTGELFF.

This chain connects TRBV18 to TRBJ1-3; 8 bases are shared with TRBD1. From germline, CDR1 is KGHSH and CDR2 LQKENI. Trimming removed 5 bases from V and 3 bases from J; junction bases left unmatched: 3. This CDR3 contains 14 residues. The CDR3 DNA sequence: TGTGCCAGCTCAGCGGACAGGGTTGGAAACACCATATATTTT. Encoded protein: CASSADRVGNTIYF.

This clonotype occurred many times. The rearrangement links TRBV18 to TRBJ2-3; D may be TRBD2 (5 bases). Germline CDR1 reads KGHSH; CDR2 reads LQKENI. The CDR3 is made up of 15 amino acids. Trimming cost V 2 bases and J 2 bases, with 11 bases left between them. The CDR3 bases are TGTGCCAGCTCACCATTAAGCGGAACCACAGATACGCAGTATTTT. This sequence encodes CASSPLSGTTDTQYF.

The rearrangement joins TRBV5-5 to TRBJ2-3; TRBD1 matches 9 bases. V lost 4 bases and J lost 4; bases outside the gene matches: 7. This CDR3 comprises 15 residues. CDR1 SGHKS and CDR2 YYEKEE come from the germline V gene (reference sequence). The CDR3 coding sequence is TGTGCCAGCAGCCCGAGGGGGACAGGGTCAGATACGCAGTATTTT. It translates to CASSPRGTGSDTQYF.

The J gene is TRBJ1-2, the V gene TRBV5-1; 10 bases are shared with TRBD1. CDR1 is SGHRS, CDR2 YFSETQ, per germline. The length of the CDR3 is 15 residues. Trimming cost V 4 bases and J 8 bases; bases outside gene matches: 11. The CDR3, as DNA: TGCGCCAGCAGCCCTAATCCTAGACAGGGGGCAGGCTACACCTTC. Translated: CASSPNPRQGAGYTF.

CDR3 region: CAIRGFFEGYNEQFF. CDR3 DNA sequence: TGTGCCATCAGGGGTTTCTTCGAGGGATACAATGAGCAGTTCTTC. The chain combines TRBV10-3 with TRBJ2-1, with D tentatively TRBD2 (5 bases). Per germline, CDR1 ENHRY and CDR2 SYGVKD. The CDR3 is 15 amino acids. Trimming pared 6 bases from V and 4 bases from J, leaving 16 bases between.

The chain links TRBV7-9 to TRBJ2-3, with TRBD2 matching 11 bases. Germline assignment: CDR1 SEHNR and CDR2 FQNEAQ (reference sequence). This CDR3 is built from 16 residues. Trimming at V came to 6 bases and at J to 7 bases, leaving 12 bases not matched to a gene. The CDR3: CASRSLAGGPSYTQYF. DNA of the CDR3: TGTGCCAGCAGATCCTTAGCGGGGGGGCCTTCGTATACGCAGTATTTT.

This clonotype showed up many times. The chain carries TRBV4-1 and TRBJ2-1, with 8 bases lining up with TRBD2. The V gene's germline CDR1 is MGHRA and CDR2 YSYEKL. V was pared by 7 bases and J by 2 bases, with 10 bases of the junction left unmatched. The length of the CDR3 is 16 residues. Here the CDR3 reads CASTEGNGGAYNEQFF. The CDR3 DNA reads TGCGCCAGCACCGAAGGGAACGGGGGGGCCTACAATGAGCAGTTCTTC.

This clonotype has only one observation. The V and J genes are TRBV7-2 and TRBJ2-2; the match to TRBD2 covers 11 bases. The CDR3 loop spans 15 amino acids. The V gene end was trimmed by 5 bases and the J gene end by 6 bases; junction bases not matched to a gene: 5. The V gene's germline CDR1 is SGHTA and CDR2 FQGNSA. CDR3 DNA sequence: TGTGCCAGCAGCCATACTAGCGGGGGCGCCGGGGAGCTGTTTTTT. This translates into CASSHTSGGAGELFF.

In this sample, this clonotype turned up a few times. V usage is TRBV20-1 and J usage is TRBJ2-1; D gene uncertain. CDR1 and CDR2 from the germline V gene are DFQATT and SNEGSKA (reference sequence). CDR3 length: 14 residues. Trimming stripped 6 bases from V and 4 bases from J, with 16 bases between. CDR3 nucleotide sequence: TGCAGTGCCCCCGGATCGGATTCGTACAATGAGCAGTTCTTC. Encoded protein: CSAPGSDSYNEQFF.

This clonotype appeared a few times. V gene TRBV19 combines with J gene TRBJ2-5, with TRBD1 identical over 8 bases. Germline V gene lookup returns CDR1 LNHDA and CDR2 SQIVND (reference sequence). The V segment lost 6 bases and the J segment 4 bases; nucleotides outside the gene matches: 7. The CDR3 is made up of 14 amino acids. CDR3 nucleotide sequence: TGTGCCAGTAGCCCCGGACAGGGCCCAGAGACCCAGTACTTC. This sequence encodes CASSPGQGPETQYF.

The chain recombines TRBV27 with TRBJ2-2, with 9 bases that match TRBD1. CDR1 is MNHEY and CDR2 is SMNVEV in the germline V gene (reference sequence). With V trimmed by 6 bases and J by 5 bases, 7 bases remained unmatched. The CDR3 has 15 amino acids. The CDR3 nucleotides are TGTGCCAGCAGACCAACAGGGGGCGGGACCGGGGAGCTGTTTTTT. Protein sequence: CASRPTGGGTGELFF.

This clonotype was seen more than once but under ten times. The rearrangement uses TRBV4-1 and TRBJ2-7; 7 bases fit TRBD2. The CDR3 totals 14 residues. Germline V CDR1 and CDR2: MGHRA, YSYEKL. V lost 1 base to trimming and J lost 7 bases; unmatched junction nucleotides: 7. Here the CDR3 DNA reads TGCGCCAGCAGCCAAGTGGGGGGGAGGCGAGAGCAGTACTTC. It yields the protein CASSQVGGRREQYF.

The chain is built from TRBV3-2 and TRBJ1-5; the tabulated D call, TRBD1, remains unverified against the DNA. TRBV3-2 is a pseudogene locus. The CDR3 has 18 amino acids. CDR3 loop: CASSQEGGTGDFPQPQHF. CDR3 nucleotide sequence: TGTGCCAGCAGCCAAGAAGGGGGGACAGGGGACTTCCCTCAGCCCCAGCATTTT.

This clonotype has only a few counts. The V call is TRBV5-1, the J call TRBJ1-6; 9 nucleotides align to TRBD1. The CDR3 has 15 residues. V gave up 5 bases and J gave up 7 bases; unmatched junction bases: 7. CDR1 SGHRS and CDR2 YFSETQ come from the germline V gene. The CDR3 sequence: CASREGTGNNSPLHF. For the CDR3, the DNA is TGCGCCAGCAGGGAGGGGACAGGGAACAATTCACCCCTCCACTTT.

This chain links TRBV6-2 or TRBV6-3 with TRBJ2-5; D gene ambiguous. The CDR3 is 14 residues long. Germline assignment: CDR1 MNHEY and CDR2 SVGEGT. The ends were cut back, 4 bases at V and 1 base at J, with 10 bases in the middle. In DNA, the CDR3 is TGTGCCAGCAGTTCCCCGCTTGGCCAAGAGACCCAGTACTTC. Amino acid sequence: CASSSPLGQETQYF.

On this clonotype itself: Sequence at one end of the junction differs from germline and may be a read error. CDR3 DNA: TGTGACAGCACCCGTAGCGGGGGGATAAATGAGCAGTTCTTC. It codes for CDSTRSGGINEQFF. The V gene is TRBV7-6, the J gene TRBJ2-1, with 10 bases identical to TRBD2. Per the germline V gene, CDR1 is SGHVS and CDR2 is FNYEAQ. CDR3 length: 14 amino acids.

This clonotype has only a few counts. The chain has TRBV7-9 and TRBJ2-3, with D tentatively TRBD1 (5 bases). Between the trimmed V and J ends, which lost 1 base and 0 bases, there was a span of 11 bases. CDR1 SEHNR and CDR2 FQNEAQ come from the germline V gene (reference sequence). This CDR3 contains 16 residues. The DNA for the CDR3 is TGTGCCAGCAGCTTAGGGACACTCGCGAGCACAGATACGCAGTATTTT. Translating it yields CASSLGTLASTDTQYF. Drawing the rest from reference TRBV7-9 and TRBJ2-3, the complete variable domain is DTGVSQNPRHKITKRGQNVTFRCDPISEHNRLYWYRQTLGQGPEFLTYFQNEAQLEKSRLLSDRFSAERPKGSFSTLEIQRTEQGDSAMYLCASSLGTLASTDTQYFGPGTRLTVL.

This clonotype has just a few counts. The chain's CDR3 is CASWVGPGQVNTEAFF. The CDR3, as DNA: TGTGCCAGCTGGGTGGGACCGGGACAGGTGAACACTGAAGCTTTCTTT. V is TRBV6-2 or TRBV6-3 and J is TRBJ1-1, with 8 bases identical to TRBD1. Germline CDR1 is MNHEY and CDR2 is SVGEGT. This CDR3 contains 16 residues. V was pared by 8 bases and J by 0 bases, with 11 bases of the junction left unmatched.

This chain joins TRBV5-1 and TRBJ1-2; a weak D match, TRBD1 (6 bases). The CDR3 is 14 amino acids. Germline V gene data show CDR1 as SGHRS and CDR2 as YFSETQ. Trimming removed 1 base at V and 7 bases at J, with 14 bases between. The CDR3: CASSLNQGYSGYTF. Here the CDR3 DNA reads TGCGCCAGCAGCTTGAATCAGGGGTATTCTGGCTACACCTTC.

The rearrangement uses TRBV7-2 and TRBJ1-5; D gene ambiguous. Trimming removed 3 bases at V and 0 bases at J, with 6 bases between. CDR3 length: 14 amino acids. Per germline, CDR1 SGHTA and CDR2 FQGNSA. CDR3 residues: CASSLQASNQPQHF. The CDR3 DNA follows: TGTGCCAGCAGCTTGCAGGCTAGCAATCAGCCCCAGCATTTT.

The gene calls are TRBV12-3 or TRBV12-4 and TRBJ1-1; 8 nucleotides align to TRBD1. Losses at the gene ends were 8 bases for V and 4 bases for J; bases not matched to a gene: 9. The CDR3 extends over 14 amino acids. CDR3 nucleotides: TGTGCCAGCGTATCCCGAACAGGGGGCACTGAAGCTTTCTTT. Amino acids: CASVSRTGGTEAFF.